These 32 T cell receptor beta chains were all obtained from the same sample, sequenced in a study of cytomegalovirus exposure and HLA in healthy donors (dated by TCRdb to 2016 to 2017). The library was built by means of the immunoSEQ multiplex PCR assay. For the multiplex PCR, a mixture combining 60 forward primers for TCR Vbeta segments and 13 reverse primers for TCR Jbeta segments was used. Drawn from immuneACCESS, this table holds only the in-frame rearrangements with V and J called that TCRdb kept. Clones are partly lost; checked studies trace under half to an unresolved V gene and leave the rest unexplained. This sample holds about 130,000 clones; approximately 78% were observed only once. Together, the top ten hold less than 3.5% of the sample. Material for sequencing was PBMCs. These receptors all stem from a human donor in good health.

V usage is TRBV6-5 and J usage is TRBJ2-1; weak D call: TRBD1 (7 bases). Deletions cut 5 bases from V and 7 bases from J, with 15 bases between. The CDR3 has 14 amino acids. CDR1 and CDR2 (germline): MNHEY, SVGAGI. The CDR3 nucleotides are TGTGCCAGCAGTGCGTTACAGGGGAGGAATGAGCAGTTCTTC. It specifies CASSALQGRNEQFF.

The chain recombines TRBV30 with TRBJ2-5; tentatively, D is TRBD1 (5 bases). This CDR3 contains 16 residues. Germline loops: CDR1 GTSNPN, CDR2 SVGIG (reference sequence). Trimming cost V 2 bases and J 2 bases, with 18 bases left between them. The CDR3 nucleotides are TGTGCCTGGAGTCCTAAATCTTTTCAGGGACAAGAGACCCAGTACTTC. Encoded protein: CAWSPKSFQGQETQYF.

The chain carries TRBV10-3 and TRBJ2-3; D is perhaps TRBD1 (6 bases). V was trimmed by 4 bases and J by 2 bases, leaving 16 bases between them. This CDR3 is built from 16 residues. Germline V gene lookup returns CDR1 ENHRY and CDR2 SYGVKD. The CDR3 is CAISGSRTEATDTQYF. For the CDR3, the DNA is TGTGCCATCAGTGGGTCGCGGACAGAGGCCACAGATACGCAGTATTTT.

The sample holds a few counts of this clone. At one end the junction does not follow the germline gene, possibly because of a read error. The chain uses TRBV5-8 and TRBJ1-2; D is unresolved. Germline assignment: CDR1 SGHTS and CDR2 YDEGEE. The CDR3 length is 11 residues. For the CDR3, the DNA is TGTGCCAGCAGCTCCCTGGGCCAATCAGTATTC. Protein sequence: CASSSLGQSVF.

This chain connects TRBV6-1 to TRBJ2-3; a possible D gene is TRBD2 (6 bases). In germline, CDR1 is MNHNS, CDR2 SASEGT. The CDR3 runs 15 residues. V lost 7 bases and J lost 1, with 15 bases in between. The CDR3 sequence is CASTRGVGGTDTQYF. The CDR3 DNA reads TGTGCCAGCACTCGCGGGGTGGGTGGCACAGATACGCAGTATTTT.

The chain is built from TRBV4-2 and TRBJ2-3, with unresolved D. The CDR3 runs 14 residues. V was clipped by 3 bases and J by 2 bases, with 9 bases between them. Germline CDR1 and CDR2: LGHNA and YNFKEQ. DNA for the CDR3: TGTGCCAGCAGCCAGGCCAAAACCACAGATACGCAGTATTTT. It specifies CASSQAKTTDTQYF.

The genes are TRBV4-2 and TRBJ1-5; 10 bases agree with TRBD1. Germline V gene sequence: CDR1 LGHNA, CDR2 YNFKEQ. With 6 bases clipped from V and 5 bases from J, the junction kept 4 bases outside the gene matches. The CDR3 runs to 14 residues. CDR3 DNA: TGTGCCAGCAGTCTGACAGGGGGCGATCAGCCCCAGCATTTT. This codes for CASSLTGGDQPQHF.

In its sample, this clone was seen a few times. J is TRBJ2-1 and V is TRBV6-4, with TRBD1 matching over 8 bases. Looked up from germline, CDR1 is MRHNA and CDR2 is SNTAGT. With 4 bases clipped from V and 7 bases from J, the junction kept 6 bases outside the gene matches. CDR3 length equals 14 residues. CDR3 amino acids: CASSARGLLNEQFF. CDR3 DNA: TGTGCCAGCAGTGCCAGGGGGCTTTTAAATGAGCAGTTCTTC.

As for this clone: Germline is not matched at one junction end, which may reflect a read error. The rearrangement joins TRBV5-4 to TRBJ2-3; 7 positions agree with TRBD2. This CDR3 is built from 14 residues. Germline CDR1 reads SGHNT; CDR2 reads YYREEE (reference sequence). The CDR3 nucleotides read TGTGTCAGCGCTGGGGGAGGGTACACAGATACGCAGTATTTT. Residues: CVSAGGGYTDTQYF.

J is TRBJ2-5 and V is TRBV30; the D gene is possibly TRBD2 (7 bases). V gave up 5 bases and J gave up 5 bases, with 15 bases separating them. The germline gives CDR1 GTSNPN, CDR2 SVGIG (reference sequence). The CDR3 covers 13 residues. CDR3 loop: CAWEGGPRETQYF. The DNA of the CDR3 is TGTGCCTGGGAGGGGGGGCCCCGTGAGACCCAGTACTTC. Looking up the rest from reference TRBV30 and TRBJ2-5 gives the full variable domain: SQTIHQWPATLVQPVGSPLSLECTVEGTSNPNLYWYRQAAGRGLQLLFYSVGIGQISSEVPQNLSASRPQDRQFILSSKKLLLSDSGFYLCAWEGGPRETQYFGPGTRLLVL.

The rearrangement uses TRBV2 and TRBJ1-1, with D uncertain. CDR3 size: 13 residues. Germline V gene sequence: CDR1 SNHLY, CDR2 FYNNEI. Trimming cost V 11 bases and J 1 base, with 14 bases left between them. CDR3 loop: CAGQQYSNTEAFF. CDR3 DNA sequence: TGTGCCGGCCAACAGTATTCGAACACTGAAGCTTTCTTT. The full variable domain, its missing parts supplied by reference TRBV2 and TRBJ1-1, is EPEVTQTPSHQVTQMGQEVILRCVPISNHLYFYWYRQILGQKVEFLVSFYNNEISEKSEIFDDQFSVERPDGSNFTLKIRSTKLEDSAMYFCAGQQYSNTEAFFGQGTRLTVV.

The V and J genes are TRBV28 and TRBJ1-1, with D possibly being TRBD1 (6 bases). The CDR3 runs to 13 residues. CDR1 and CDR2 from the germline V gene are MDHEN and SYDVKM. Trimming pared 9 bases from V and 0 bases from J, leaving 11 bases between. The CDR3 protein is CASRQAVNTEAFF. CDR3 coding DNA: TGTGCCAGTAGACAGGCCGTGAACACTGAAGCTTTCTTT.

The J gene is TRBJ1-1, the V gene TRBV18, with D unresolved. The CDR3 runs to 15 residues. Per germline, CDR1 KGHSH and CDR2 LQKENI. V lost 1 base and J lost 1, with 10 bases in between. The chain's CDR3 is CASSPLNTENTEAFF. The CDR3 DNA reads TGTGCCAGCTCACCACTGAACACAGAGAACACTGAAGCTTTCTTT.

A few counts support this clone. The V call is TRBV5-4, the J call TRBJ2-1; D unclear. The CDR3 is 12 residues long. V was trimmed by 5 bases and J by 5 bases, leaving 8 bases between them. In germline, CDR1 is SGHNT, CDR2 YYREEE (reference sequence). The CDR3 nucleotides read TGTGCCAGCAGTTCTCTAGACAATGAGCAGTTCTTC. Protein: CASSSLDNEQFF.

The chain joins TRBV6-1 to TRBJ1-1; 7 positions match TRBD1. This CDR3 has 12 amino acids. Trimming removed 3 bases from V and 8 bases from J; junction bases left unmatched: 3. Germline CDR1 reads MNHNS; CDR2 reads SASEGT. The CDR3 DNA sequence: TGTGCCAGCAGTGACGTGGGACAGGAAGCTTTCTTT. This sequence encodes CASSDVGQEAFF.

The genes are TRBV7-9 and TRBJ1-2, with D tentatively TRBD1 (5 bases). Germline CDR1 SEHNR, CDR2 FQNEAQ (reference sequence). The CDR3 spans 13 residues. Deletions cut 5 bases from V and 5 bases from J, with 12 bases between. The CDR3 loop is CASSPQGGYGYTF. The CDR3 bases are TGTGCCAGCAGCCCCCAGGGTGGGTATGGCTACACCTTC.

The chain combines TRBV6-1 with TRBJ1-5; D call uncertain. The CDR3 has 15 residues. CDR1 is MNHNS, CDR2 SASEGT, per germline. With 5 bases removed from V and 7 bases from J, the gap between germline ends came to 18 bases. This chain's CDR3 is CASSTLGGLGQPQHF. CDR3 coding DNA: TGTGCCAGCAGTACCCTGGGAGGGCTAGGGCAGCCCCAGCATTTT.

This clone occurred many times. The V call is TRBV7-2, the J call TRBJ2-5; 7 bases line up with TRBD1. J was trimmed by 5 bases and V by 5 bases; bases with no gene match: 8. The length of the CDR3 is 14 residues. Germline lookup yields CDR1 SGHTA and CDR2 FQGNSA. CDR3 DNA: TGTGCCAGCAGCGTGACAGGGACATATGAGACCCAGTACTTC. This encodes CASSVTGTYETQYF.

The chain joins TRBV9 to TRBJ1-3, with a tentative D call TRBD1 (6 bases). Looked up from germline, CDR1 is SGDLS and CDR2 is YYNGEE. This CDR3 is 14 amino acids long. V was cut by 3 bases and J by 4 bases, with 11 bases left in between. This CDR3 reads CASSGTGSGNTIYF. The CDR3 bases are TGTGCCAGCAGCGGTACAGGGTCAGGAAACACCATATATTTT.

The CDR3, as DNA: TGTGCCAGCAGCCCGGGACTAGCGGGGAACACAGATACGCAGTATTTT. This codes for CASSPGLAGNTDTQYF. The chain has TRBV5-8 and TRBJ2-3; TRBD2 matches 13 bases. V was clipped by 4 bases and J by 2 bases; unmatched bases: 4. The CDR3 is made up of 16 amino acids. Germline V gives CDR1 SGHTS, CDR2 YDEGEE.

This clone was seen a single time. This rearrangement joins TRBV28 to TRBJ2-7; TRBD2 matches at 11 bases. The CDR3 sequence is 16 residues long. CDR1 and CDR2 (germline): MDHEN, SYDVKM. Trimming removed 4 bases from V and 5 bases from J; junction bases left unmatched: 10. CDR3 nucleotides: TGTGCCAGCAGTTCCCCTTTACTAGCGGGAGTCCACGAGCAGTACTTC. Its protein product is CASSSPLLAGVHEQYF.

The DNA of the CDR3 is TGCGCCAGCAGCTTGGATGGGTCCCCGAGGAACTATGGCTACACCTTC. It encodes CASSLDGSPRNYGYTF. The chain recombines TRBV5-1 with TRBJ1-2; D call uncertain. Per the germline V gene, CDR1 is SGHRS and CDR2 is YFSETQ. The CDR3 covers 16 residues. The V and J ends lost 0 bases and 2 bases respectively, with 14 bases between them.

The rearrangement links TRBV10-3 to TRBJ1-1; no definite D call. Germline CDR1 is ENHRY and CDR2 is SYGVKD. This CDR3 spans 12 amino acids. Trimming shortened V by 0 bases and J by 11 bases, and 10 bases separated the two germline ends. The CDR3 is CAISESSSSAFF. The CDR3 DNA reads as TGTGCCATCAGTGAGTCGAGCTCGTCGGCTTTCTTT.

This chain joins TRBV7-2 and TRBJ2-1, with D possibly being TRBD2 (7 bases). Germline assignment: CDR1 SGHTA and CDR2 FQGNSA. The CDR3 totals 13 residues. V lost 5 bases and J 13 bases, leaving 18 bases between the germline ends. CDR3 sequence reads: CASSPKGGAQQFF. CDR3 coding DNA: TGTGCCAGCAGCCCCAAAGGGGGGGCTCAACAGTTCTTC.

The chain is built from TRBV5-6 and TRBJ1-1; 11 bases are shared with TRBD1. Germline-derived CDR1 and CDR2 are SGHDT and YYEEEE. CDR3 size: 15 residues. V was pared by 4 bases and J by 3 bases, with 5 bases of the junction left unmatched. In DNA, the CDR3 is TGTGCCAGCAGCGCCGTGGGACAGGGGGACACTGAAGCTTTCTTT. It yields the protein CASSAVGQGDTEAFF.

The rearrangement uses TRBV2 and TRBJ1-5; D gene unclear. Per germline, CDR1 SNHLY and CDR2 FYNNEI. Trimming stripped 6 bases from V and 7 bases from J, with 10 bases between. The CDR3 consists of 12 residues. The CDR3, as DNA: TGTGCCAGCAGGAGGGTTGACCAGCCCCAGCATTTT. Translation: CASRRVDQPQHF.

The V gene is TRBV7-9, the J gene TRBJ2-2; TRBD2 aligns across 7 bases. The V and J ends lost 3 bases and 3 bases, in that order; junction bases with no gene match: 4. The V gene's germline CDR1 is SEHNR and CDR2 FQNEAQ (reference sequence). This CDR3 has 15 residues. The CDR3 DNA reads as TGTGCCAGCAGCTTGTTGCTAGCGGACACCGGGGAGCTGTTTTTT. Translating gives CASSLLLADTGELFF.

The CDR3 region has the DNA TGTGCCAGCAGCCTCAGGGCCCGGCTAAGCGATAGAGGCAATCAGCCCCAGCATTTT. As protein: CASSLRARLSDRGNQPQHF. The J gene is TRBJ1-5, the V gene TRBV7-8, with D maybe TRBD1 (5 bases). CDR1 is SGHVS and CDR2 is FQNEAQ in the germline V gene. Trimming stripped 5 bases from V and 2 bases from J, with 25 bases between. The CDR3 covers 19 residues.

The chain combines TRBV4-2 with TRBJ2-5, with D possibly being TRBD1 (6 bases). TRBJ2-7 explains the end of the DNA better; the J call may be wrong. Germline assignment: CDR1 LGHNA and CDR2 YNFKEQ. CDR3 length: 15 residues. CDR3 amino acids: CASSQATGVSYEQYF. DNA for the CDR3: TGTGCCAGCAGCCAAGCGACAGGCGTCTCCTACGAGCAGTACTTC.

The J gene is TRBJ1-3, the V gene TRBV11-2; D uncertain. Trimming removed 3 bases at V and 2 bases at J, with 8 bases between. The CDR3 extends over 14 amino acids. From germline, CDR1 is SGHAT and CDR2 FQNNGV. CDR3 nucleotide sequence: TGTGCCAGCAGCTTGGGAGGGACTGGAAACACCATATATTTT. Translation gives CASSLGGTGNTIYF.

The V gene is TRBV28, the J gene TRBJ2-3; 8 nucleotides match TRBD2. With V trimmed by 7 bases and J by 6 bases, 12 bases remained unmatched. There are 15 residues in the CDR3. Germline-derived CDR1 and CDR2 are MDHEN and SYDVKM. The CDR3 region has the DNA TGTGCCAGCAAAGCGGGAGCGGTCGCCTCGGATACGCAGTATTTT. This gives the protein CASKAGAVASDTQYF.

The chain employs TRBV11-2 and TRBJ2-5, with D unclear. The length of the CDR3 is 11 residues. Germline V gene data show CDR1 as SGHAT and CDR2 as FQNNGV. The V gene lost 4 bases and the J gene lost 4 bases, with 4 bases spanning the gap. CDR3 protein: CASSYRETQYF. The DNA for the CDR3 is TGTGCCAGCAGCTATAGAGAGACCCAGTACTTC. Looking up the rest from reference TRBV11-2 and TRBJ2-5 gives the full variable domain: EAGVAQSPRYKIIEKRQSVAFWCNPISGHATLYWYQQILGQGPKLLIQFQNNGVVDDSQLPKDRFSAERLKGVDSTLKIQPAKLEDSAVYLCASSYRETQYFGPGTRLLVL.